This paragraph covers one T cell receptor (beta chain) sequence. Some clones are missing from TCRdb's copy, which holds only in-frame ones; the method was immunoSEQ multiplex PCR. The profile shows more than 550,000 clones, approximately 89% of them singletons. The sample comes from a study of shared T cell receptors in the human thymus. This CDR3 contains 15 residues. V lost 1 base to trimming and J lost 9 bases, with 13 bases between them. Per the germline V gene, CDR1 is SEHNR and CDR2 is FQNEAQ (reference sequence). The same sample was also studied in work on human thymus T cells. From that second work: Overlap was high between thymic repertoires from unrelated individuals, as reported in related research.

Sequenced input: thymocytes. The chain employs TRBV7-9 and TRBJ1-6; possibly TRBD1 for D (5 bases). This clonotype originated in a boy in the first two years of life with a congenital heart defect. In DNA form, the CDR3 reads TGTGCCAGCAGCTTAGGGGGGGTGGGTGGTTCACCCCTCCACTTT. Translating gives CASSLGGVGGSPLHF. Based on the CDR3 plus reference TRBV7-9 and TRBJ1-6, the full variable domain is DTGVSQNPRHKITKRGQNVTFRCDPISEHNRLYWYRQTLGQGPEFLTYFQNEAQLEKSRLLSDRFSAERPKGSFSTLEIQRTEQGDSAMYLCASSLGGVGGSPLHFGNGTRLTVT.